The 14 T cell receptor beta chains below come from one sample, sequenced in a study of T-cell memory formation after mild COVID-19. MiXCR, applied by TCRdb to the 5' RACE reads, yields one record per CDR3 protein. The table shows under 400,000 distinct CDR3 sequences, with under 25% occurring only once. The material sequenced was PBMCs or a T cell subset sorted from them (not recorded which). Receptor source: an adult woman who had mild COVID-19 (a few samples of this study predate the infection). Cell type and time point are not known.

This clonotype turned up a few times. The V and J genes are TRBV12-3 or TRBV12-4 and TRBJ2-7; 9 bases are shared with TRBD1. J lost 4 bases, V lost 5 bases, and 6 bases had no gene match. This CDR3 has 14 residues. The CDR3 loop reads CASSHGTGSYEQYF. The CDR3 DNA reads TGTGCCAGCAGTCATGGGACAGGGTCGTACGAGCAGTACTTC.

This clonotype occurred a few times. The chain combines TRBV27 with TRBJ2-7; perhaps TRBD2 as D (6 bases). V was clipped by 4 bases and J by 1 base, with 8 bases between them. This CDR3 is 13 amino acids long. Germline V CDR1 and CDR2: MNHEY, SMNVEV (reference sequence). Here the CDR3 DNA reads TGTGCCAGCAGTTACGGGACTTCCTACGAGCAGTACTTC. Its protein is CASSYGTSYEQYF.

This clonotype was seen a handful of times. The gene calls are TRBV7-3 and TRBJ1-1; 10 bases map to TRBD1. Losses at the gene ends were 3 bases for V and 0 bases for J; bases not matched to a gene: 4. The germline V gene has CDR1 SGHTA and CDR2 FQGTGA. The length of the CDR3 is 16 residues. CDR3 DNA sequence: TGTGCCAGCAGCTTTGGGGACAGGGGCATGAACACTGAAGCTTTCTTT. This gives the protein CASSFGDRGMNTEAFF.

This CDR3 reads CSARAGGTDTQYF. The CDR3 DNA follows: TGCAGTGCTAGAGCCGGGGGCACAGATACGCAGTATTTT. V and J are TRBV20-1 and TRBJ2-3; D might be TRBD2 (5 bases). Germline assignment: CDR1 DFQATT and CDR2 SNEGSKA (reference sequence). The CDR3 spans 13 residues. V was trimmed by 1 base and J by 1 base, leaving 6 bases between them.

A few counts support this clonotype. The gene calls are TRBV5-6 and TRBJ2-4; the match to TRBD2 covers 9 bases. Looked up from germline, CDR1 is SGHDT and CDR2 is YYEEEE. This CDR3 is 18 amino acids long. J gave up 0 bases and V 4 bases, and 11 bases lay outside the gene matches. The CDR3 protein is CASSLPRRGGLAKNIQYF. CDR3 DNA: TGTGCCAGCAGCCTACCGAGGCGGGGGGGGCTAGCCAAAAACATTCAGTACTTC. The full variable domain, with the rest looked up from reference TRBV5-6 and TRBJ2-4, is DAGVTQSPTHLIKTRGQQVTLRCSPKSGHDTVSWYQQALGQGPQFIFQYYEEEERQRGNFPDRFSGHQFPNYSSELNVNALLLGDSALYLCASSLPRRGGLAKNIQYFGAGTRLSVL.

The chain couples TRBV9 to TRBJ2-3; D not certain. The CDR3 sequence is 14 residues long. V lost 2 bases and J 2 bases, leaving 9 bases between the germline ends. Germline CDR1 reads SGDLS; CDR2 reads YYNGEE. The CDR3: CASSVAPHTDTQYF. CDR3 DNA: TGTGCCAGCAGCGTCGCCCCTCACACAGATACGCAGTATTTT.

This clonotype was seen a handful of times. The CDR3 protein is CASSSAQGNTEAFF. The CDR3 region has the DNA TGCGCCAGCAGCTCGGCGCAGGGGAACACTGAAGCTTTCTTT. The chain links TRBV5-1 to TRBJ1-1; D is perhaps TRBD1 (5 bases). Trimming removed 3 bases from V and 1 base from J, with 10 bases in between. The CDR3 contains 14 residues. Germline V gene data show CDR1 as SGHRS and CDR2 as YFSETQ.

This rearrangement joins TRBV12-3 or TRBV12-4 to TRBJ2-3; TRBD2 is a possible D gene (5 bases). The CDR3 totals 15 residues. The V and J ends lost 2 bases and 2 bases respectively, with 11 bases between them. Written as DNA, the CDR3 is TGTGCCAGCAGTTTACGGCGGGCAGACACAGATACGCAGTATTTT. Translation: CASSLRRADTDTQYF.

This clonotype appeared many times. This chain uses TRBV30 with TRBJ2-5, with TRBD2 matching 7 bases. V lost 1 base, J lost 0 bases, and 5 bases stayed unmatched. The CDR3 covers 15 residues. Germline V lookup: CDR1 GTSNPN, CDR2 SVGIG (reference sequence). The CDR3 reads CAWSARGWYQETQYF. The CDR3 DNA is TGTGCCTGGAGTGCGCGGGGGTGGTACCAAGAGACCCAGTACTTC.

This clonotype was seen a few times. This chain links TRBV3-1 with TRBJ2-1; perhaps TRBD1 as D (6 bases). The CDR3 length is 16 residues. The germline CDR1 and CDR2 sequences are LGHDT and YNNKEL (reference sequence). V shed 0 bases and J shed 5 bases, with 14 bases lying between them. The CDR3 protein is CASSQDSKTGDNEQFF. The CDR3 bases are TGTGCCAGCAGCCAAGATTCCAAGACAGGAGACAATGAGCAGTTCTTC.

This clonotype was detected once. CDR3 coding DNA: TGCGCCAGCACTAGCGCCTATAGCACAGATACGCAGTATTTT. As protein: CASTSAYSTDTQYF. The chain uses TRBV5-1 and TRBJ2-3; D is perhaps TRBD2 (6 bases). Germline-derived CDR1 and CDR2 are SGHRS and YFSETQ. V was cut by 6 bases and J by 0 bases, with 11 bases left in between. This CDR3 has 14 amino acids.

The chain carries TRBV27 and TRBJ2-7; D gene uncertain. The CDR3 has 14 amino acids. Germline V gene data show CDR1 as MNHEY and CDR2 as SMNVEV (reference sequence). Trimming shortened V by 3 bases and J by 0 bases, and 9 bases separated the two germline ends. The CDR3, as DNA: TGTGCCAGCAGTTTCGCGCGTAGCTCCTACGAGCAGTACTTC. This gives the protein CASSFARSSYEQYF.

This clonotype was observed a handful of times. V gene TRBV15 combines with J gene TRBJ1-4, with TRBD1 identical over 11 bases. J gave up 8 bases and V 5 bases, and 4 bases lay outside the gene matches. Germline CDR1 is LNHNV and CDR2 is YYDKDF (reference sequence). The CDR3 spans 14 residues. CDR3 sequence (DNA): TGTGCCACCAGCCGGGACAGGGGGAAGGAAAAACTGTTTTTT. Amino acid sequence: CATSRDRGKEKLFF.

The CDR3 region is CASRENTHQGTYEQYF. The DNA of the CDR3 is TGCGCCAGCAGAGAAAACACCCACCAAGGAACCTACGAGCAGTACTTC. This rearrangement joins TRBV5-1 to TRBJ2-7; no definite D call. The germline V and J ends were trimmed by 5 bases and 2 bases, with 20 bases remaining between them. The CDR3 loop spans 16 amino acids. Germline V CDR1 and CDR2: SGHRS, YFSETQ.